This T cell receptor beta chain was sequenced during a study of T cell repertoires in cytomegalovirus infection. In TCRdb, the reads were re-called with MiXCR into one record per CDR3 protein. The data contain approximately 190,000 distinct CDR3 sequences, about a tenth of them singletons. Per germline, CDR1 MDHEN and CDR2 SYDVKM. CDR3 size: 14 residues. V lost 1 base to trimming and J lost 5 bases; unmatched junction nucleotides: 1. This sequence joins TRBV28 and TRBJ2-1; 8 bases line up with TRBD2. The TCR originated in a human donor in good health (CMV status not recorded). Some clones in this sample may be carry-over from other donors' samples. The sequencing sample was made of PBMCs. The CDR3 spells CASSLLREDNEQFF. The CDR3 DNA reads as TGTGCCAGCAGTTTATTGCGGGAGGACAATGAGCAGTTCTTC.